One and the same sample provided the 25 T cell receptor beta chains below, sequenced in a study of blood T cell repertoires in COVID-19. The assay was immunoSEQ multiplex PCR, and TCRdb's table has in-frame clones only and misses some. The table includes roughly 56,000 clones, roughly 87% detected once. What was sequenced was peripheral blood. The source is a woman aged 55-75 years with COVID-19, enrolled during active disease.

This chain connects TRBV5-1 to TRBJ2-3, with a tentative D call TRBD2 (6 bases). CDR3 length: 16 residues. Germline CDR1 reads SGHRS; CDR2 reads YFSETQ. V was pared by 0 bases and J by 4 bases, with 15 bases between. This CDR3 reads CASSLELGGPSDTQYF. The CDR3 DNA sequence: TGCGCCAGCAGCTTGGAGCTCGGAGGGCCCTCAGATACGCAGTATTTT.

The V and J genes are TRBV18 and TRBJ2-7; D might be TRBD2 (6 bases). Looked up from germline, CDR1 is KGHSH and CDR2 is LQKENI. With 2 bases removed from V and 0 bases from J, the gap between germline ends came to 11 bases. The length of the CDR3 is 15 residues. The CDR3 region has the DNA TGTGCCAGCTCACCAATCGGGGAGGTCTCCTACGAGCAGTACTTC. Its translation is CASSPIGEVSYEQYF.

The CDR3 protein is CASSPFTGGDTEAFF. The DNA of the CDR3 is TGTGCCAGCAGCCCGTTTACAGGGGGAGACACTGAAGCTTTCTTT. The chain employs TRBV7-2 and TRBJ1-1; 8 bases agree with TRBD1. Per the germline V gene, CDR1 is SGHTA and CDR2 is FQGNSA. The CDR3 extends over 15 amino acids. The V and J ends lost 5 bases and 3 bases, in that order; junction bases with no gene match: 8.

This clone was counted a single time. The J gene is TRBJ1-1, the V gene TRBV9; 8 bases map to TRBD1. CDR3 length equals 17 residues. Germline V gene sequence: CDR1 SGDLS, CDR2 YYNGEE. With 3 bases clipped from V and 1 base from J, the junction kept 11 bases outside the gene matches. The CDR3 nucleotides are TGTGCCAGCAGCGCTTTCGGGCAGGGGGCGTGGAACACTGAAGCTTTCTTT. This sequence encodes CASSAFGQGAWNTEAFF. Filled out from reference TRBV9 and TRBJ1-1, the complete variable domain reads DSGVTQTPKHLITATGQRVTLRCSPRSGDLSVYWYQQSLDQGLQFLIQYYNGEERAKGNILERFSAQQFPDLHSELNLSSLELGDSALYFCASSAFGQGAWNTEAFFGQGTRLTVV.

CDR3 bases: TGTGCCAGCAGCCCCTCGGACAGGCCCAATCAGCCCCAGCATTTT. This gives the protein CASSPSDRPNQPQHF. The V call is TRBV9, the J call TRBJ1-5; TRBD1 matches at 7 bases. Per germline, CDR1 SGDLS and CDR2 YYNGEE. CDR3 length equals 15 residues. With 4 bases clipped from V and 3 bases from J, the junction kept 7 bases outside the gene matches.

This clone was recorded a few times. The chain uses TRBV5-8 and TRBJ2-5; D is unclear. V was trimmed by 0 bases and J by 7 bases, leaving 13 bases between them. The germline V gene has CDR1 SGHTS and CDR2 YDEGEE. This CDR3 region has 14 residues. This chain's CDR3 is CASSLDSSLGTQYF. Written as DNA, the CDR3 is TGTGCCAGCAGCTTGGATAGCAGCCTCGGGACCCAGTACTTC.

This clone was observed once. V and J are TRBV6-2 or TRBV6-3 and TRBJ1-3; tentative D call: TRBD1 (6 bases). Per the germline V gene, CDR1 is MNHEY and CDR2 is SVGEGT. The length of the CDR3 is 18 residues. V lost 2 bases to trimming and J lost 2 bases, with 19 bases between them. In DNA, the CDR3 is TGTGCCAGCAGTTACACCCTACAGGGAATTGTTCCTGGAAACACCATATATTTT. Protein sequence: CASSYTLQGIVPGNTIYF.

The rearrangement links TRBV19 to TRBJ2-1; perhaps TRBD2 as D (6 bases). V lost 5 bases to trimming and J lost 7 bases, with 9 bases between them. CDR3 length equals 12 residues. Germline V gives CDR1 LNHDA, CDR2 SQIVND (reference sequence). The CDR3, as DNA: TGTGCCAGTAGTGCGGGGTTGAATGAGCAGTTCTTC. It codes for CASSAGLNEQFF.

This chain connects TRBV9 to TRBJ2-2; the match to TRBD2 covers 7 bases. J was trimmed by 0 bases and V by 4 bases; bases with no gene match: 6. Germline lookup yields CDR1 SGDLS and CDR2 YYNGEE. The CDR3 totals 16 residues. The CDR3 here is CASSLRGGPNTGELFF. For the CDR3, the DNA is TGTGCCAGCAGCCTTCGCGGGGGACCGAACACCGGGGAGCTGTTTTTT.

This clone was counted a few times. The gene calls are TRBV9 and TRBJ1-2, with 8 bases lining up with TRBD1. Germline V gene data show CDR1 as SGDLS and CDR2 as YYNGEE. This CDR3 comprises 14 residues. V lost 1 base, J lost 3 bases, and 2 bases stayed unmatched. This CDR3 is CASSVTTGDYGYTF. The DNA of the CDR3 is TGTGCCAGCAGCGTAACGACAGGGGACTATGGCTACACCTTC. Using reference TRBV9 and TRBJ1-2 for the parts outside the CDR3, the full variable domain is DSGVTQTPKHLITATGQRVTLRCSPRSGDLSVYWYQQSLDQGLQFLIQYYNGEERAKGNILERFSAQQFPDLHSELNLSSLELGDSALYFCASSVTTGDYGYTFGSGTRLTVV.

The rearrangement uses TRBV7-9 and TRBJ1-2; 10 positions agree with TRBD1. The V gene's germline CDR1 is SEHNR and CDR2 FQNEAQ (reference sequence). The CDR3 is 15 amino acids. V trimming: 5 bases; J trimming: 6 bases; junction bases outside the gene matches: 9. The CDR3 region is CASSQGDRGHHGYTF. The CDR3 DNA follows: TGTGCCAGCAGCCAGGGGGACAGGGGACATCATGGCTACACCTTC. The variable domain in full, completed from reference TRBV7-9 and TRBJ1-2, reads DTGVSQNPRHKITKRGQNVTFRCDPISEHNRLYWYRQTLGQGPEFLTYFQNEAQLEKSRLLSDRFSAERPKGSFSTLEIQRTEQGDSAMYLCASSQGDRGHHGYTFGSGTRLTVV.

This chain connects TRBV10-1 to TRBJ1-2; D is uncertain. In germline, CDR1 is WNHNN, CDR2 SYGVQD (reference sequence). This CDR3 is 13 amino acids long. Deletions cut 6 bases from V and 5 bases from J, with 13 bases between. The CDR3 spells CASSPGSAYGYTF. In DNA form, the CDR3 reads TGCGCCAGCAGCCCAGGCTCGGCTTATGGCTACACCTTC.

This rearrangement joins TRBV5-1 to TRBJ1-6; no firm D call. This CDR3 has 15 amino acids. Per the germline V gene, CDR1 is SGHRS and CDR2 is YFSETQ. V shed 0 bases and J shed 9 bases, with 13 bases lying between them. CDR3 sequence (DNA): TGCGCCAGCAGCTTGGAGGGAGGGCTCTCTTCACCCCTCCACTTT. Translated, it gives CASSLEGGLSSPLHF.

The rearrangement uses TRBV21-1 and TRBJ2-7; the table's D call TRBD2 went unverified against the DNA. TRBV21-1 is assigned pseudogene status. This CDR3 has 14 residues. CDR3 amino acids: CASSLRGRAYEQYF. The CDR3 DNA follows: TGTGCCAGCAGCCTCCGCGGGAGGGCCTACGAGCAGTACTTC.

The rearrangement uses TRBV20-1 and TRBJ2-1; D may be TRBD1 (5 bases). Germline CDR1 and CDR2: DFQATT and SNEGSKA (reference sequence). The CDR3 runs to 13 residues. Trimming took off 3 bases at V and 10 bases at J, with 16 bases between the two ends. In nucleotides, the CDR3 is TGCAGTGCTAGTTTCCAGGGCCTCAGGGAGCAGTTCTTC. Protein sequence: CSASFQGLREQFF.

The chain joins TRBV6-5 to TRBJ2-2, with D uncertain. CDR1 MNHEY and CDR2 SVGAGI come from the germline V gene. The germline V and J ends were trimmed by 4 bases and 7 bases, with 4 bases remaining between them. The CDR3 length is 11 residues. CDR3 bases: TGTGCCAGCAGTTTCTACGGGGAGCTGTTTTTT. Encoded protein: CASSFYGELFF.

This chain connects TRBV19 to TRBJ2-6, with 9 bases that match TRBD1. The CDR3 covers 16 residues. Germline loops: CDR1 LNHDA, CDR2 SQIVND (reference sequence). V gave up 7 bases and J gave up 1 base; unmatched junction bases: 5. CDR3 sequence (DNA): TGTGCCAGTATACCGACAGGGGGTTCTGGGGCCAACGTCCTGACTTTC. It translates to CASIPTGGSGANVLTF.

V usage is TRBV5-1 and J usage is TRBJ2-7; no clear D gene. The CDR3 is made up of 12 amino acids. Germline V gives CDR1 SGHRS, CDR2 YFSETQ. V gave up 3 bases and J gave up 3 bases, with 7 bases separating them. The CDR3 DNA reads TGCGCCAGCAGCTCTGGCAACTACGAGCAGTACTTC. Its protein product is CASSSGNYEQYF.

V is TRBV6-4 and J is TRBJ2-5, with D uncertain. V lost 6 bases and J 5 bases, leaving 10 bases between the germline ends. This CDR3 spans 12 amino acids. Germline V CDR1 and CDR2: MRHNA, SNTAGT. The CDR3 nucleotides read TGTGCCAGCAGGGCGGTTGGGGAGACCCAGTACTTC. Protein: CASRAVGETQYF.

This sequence joins TRBV5-1 and TRBJ1-2, with 8 bases matching TRBD1. Losses at the gene ends were 4 bases for V and 4 bases for J; bases not matched to a gene: 15. CDR1 is SGHRS and CDR2 is YFSETQ in the germline V gene. The CDR3 runs to 17 residues. The CDR3 here is CASSADGTGLRGYGYTF. The CDR3 bases are TGCGCCAGCAGCGCCGACGGGACAGGACTCCGGGGCTATGGCTACACCTTC.

This chain joins TRBV24-1 and TRBJ2-3; 7 bases are a match to TRBD2. J was trimmed by 8 bases and V by 3 bases; bases with no gene match: 4. CDR1 KGHDR and CDR2 SFDVKD come from the germline V gene. The CDR3 runs 13 residues. CDR3 bases: TGTGCCACCAGTGATCCTAGCGGCAGTACGCAGTATTTT. It encodes CATSDPSGSTQYF.

This clone showed up just once. The genes are TRBV7-6 and TRBJ1-4; tentatively, D is TRBD1 (5 bases). This CDR3 region has 18 residues. V lost 0 bases and J lost 0, with 14 bases in between. The germline CDR1 and CDR2 sequences are SGHVS and FNYEAQ. CDR3 region: CASSLAPDREATNEKLFF. The CDR3 nucleotides are TGTGCCAGCAGCTTAGCCCCCGACAGAGAAGCAACTAATGAAAAACTGTTTTTT.

The chain links TRBV4-2 to TRBJ2-7, with 7 bases fitting TRBD1. In germline, CDR1 is LGHNA, CDR2 YNFKEQ. This CDR3 has 15 residues. J gave up 2 bases and V 1 base, and 5 bases lay outside the gene matches. CDR3 loop: CASSQGITGAYEQYF. The CDR3 coding sequence is TGTGCCAGCAGCCAAGGCATTACAGGGGCCTACGAGCAGTACTTC.

This clone was detected only a few times. The V call is TRBV30, the J call TRBJ1-6; D ambiguous. The CDR3 contains 15 residues. CDR1 is GTSNPN and CDR2 is SVGIG in the germline V gene (reference sequence). V lost 4 bases and J lost 7, with 17 bases in between. CDR3: CAWTPRGGWNSPLHF. Written as DNA, the CDR3 is TGTGCCTGGACCCCTCGGGGTGGGTGGAATTCACCCCTCCACTTT. The whole variable domain, remainder taken from reference TRBV30 and TRBJ1-6, is SQTIHQWPATLVQPVGSPLSLECTVEGTSNPNLYWYRQAAGRGLQLLFYSVGIGQISSEVPQNLSASRPQDRQFILSSKKLLLSDSGFYLCAWTPRGGWNSPLHFGNGTRLTVT.

This clone was found once. V gene TRBV6-2 or TRBV6-3 combines with J gene TRBJ1-5; D might be TRBD1 (5 bases). V was trimmed by 6 bases and J by 5 bases, leaving 17 bases between them. Germline V CDR1 and CDR2: MNHEY, SVGEGT. The CDR3 has 15 amino acids. In nucleotides, the CDR3 is TGTGCCAGCAGCCCCGGCCGGGGGGGAGATCAGCCCCAGCATTTT. It is translated as CASSPGRGGDQPQHF.